The T cell receptor beta chain described here comes from a study of CD8 T cells in ankylosing spondylitis. Whole-study findings and limits: Significant enrichment of disease-linked clones was reported in matched ankylosing spondylitis synovial fluid. CD8+ cells made up the disease-linked clones, which were relatively rare in peripheral blood.

Using its own MiXCR run on the 5' RACE reads, TCRdb lists one record per CDR3 protein. This repertoire shows roughly 39,000 distinct CDR3 sequences, around 2.9% found once; its top ten account for roughly 4.4%. This clonotype was found many times. Its specificity is not known. J was trimmed by 2 bases and V by 4 bases; bases with no gene match: 5. This CDR3 spans 15 amino acids. Looked up from germline, CDR1 is SGDLS and CDR2 is YYNGEE. The receptor was derived from a male donor with ankylosing spondylitis or in good health (not recorded which). Sequences were obtained from blood, either unsorted or a sorted T cell fraction (not recorded which). The chain employs TRBV9 and TRBJ2-3, with 9 positions matching TRBD1. The CDR3 loop reads CASSLGQGPTDTQYF. The DNA for the CDR3 is TGTGCCAGCAGCTTGGGACAGGGCCCCACAGATACGCAGTATTTT.